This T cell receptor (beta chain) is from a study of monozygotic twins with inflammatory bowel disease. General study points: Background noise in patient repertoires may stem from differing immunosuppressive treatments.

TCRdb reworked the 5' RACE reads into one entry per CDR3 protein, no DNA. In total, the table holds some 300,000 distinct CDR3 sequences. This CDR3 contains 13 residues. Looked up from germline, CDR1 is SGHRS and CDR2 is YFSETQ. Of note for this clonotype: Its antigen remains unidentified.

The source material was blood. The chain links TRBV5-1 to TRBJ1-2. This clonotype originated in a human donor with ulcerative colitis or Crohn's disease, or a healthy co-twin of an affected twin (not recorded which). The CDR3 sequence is CASKTGADYGYTF.